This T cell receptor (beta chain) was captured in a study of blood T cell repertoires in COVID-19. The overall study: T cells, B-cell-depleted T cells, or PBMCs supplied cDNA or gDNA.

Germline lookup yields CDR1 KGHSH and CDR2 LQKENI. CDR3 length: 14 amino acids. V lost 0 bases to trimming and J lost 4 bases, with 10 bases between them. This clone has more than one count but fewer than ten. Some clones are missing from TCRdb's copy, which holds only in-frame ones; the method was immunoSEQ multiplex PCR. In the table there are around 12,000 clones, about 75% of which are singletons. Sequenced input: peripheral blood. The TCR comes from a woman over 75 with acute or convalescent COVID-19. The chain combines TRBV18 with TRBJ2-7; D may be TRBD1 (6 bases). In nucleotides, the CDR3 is TGTGCCAGCTCACCACCGGCAGGGGAATACGAGCAGTACTTC. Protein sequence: CASSPPAGEYEQYF.